This TCR beta chain was obtained from a study of CD8 T cells in Susac syndrome. Treatment-naive patients with stable or active relapsing-remitting disease served as multiple sclerosis controls. The V and J ends lost 4 bases and 0 bases respectively, with 13 bases between them. The CDR3 is made up of 15 amino acids. Germline CDR1 SGDLS, CDR2 YYNGEE. A quantity of roughly 0.5 to 1 ug RNA underwent reverse transcription using random hexamers. TCRdb used MiXCR to reprocess the immunoSEQ multiplex PCR reads, holding one entry per CDR3 protein. Of 210,000 or so distinct CDR3 sequences listed, 90% to 95% are singletons.

This TCR was recovered from a human donor with multiple sclerosis. V usage is TRBV9 and J usage is TRBJ1-1; D unclear. The sample taken for sequencing was CD8+ T cells from PBMCs. CDR3 DNA: TGTGCCAGCAGCTTCGGAGGCAGTGTGAACACTGAAGCTTTCTTT. This encodes CASSFGGSVNTEAFF.